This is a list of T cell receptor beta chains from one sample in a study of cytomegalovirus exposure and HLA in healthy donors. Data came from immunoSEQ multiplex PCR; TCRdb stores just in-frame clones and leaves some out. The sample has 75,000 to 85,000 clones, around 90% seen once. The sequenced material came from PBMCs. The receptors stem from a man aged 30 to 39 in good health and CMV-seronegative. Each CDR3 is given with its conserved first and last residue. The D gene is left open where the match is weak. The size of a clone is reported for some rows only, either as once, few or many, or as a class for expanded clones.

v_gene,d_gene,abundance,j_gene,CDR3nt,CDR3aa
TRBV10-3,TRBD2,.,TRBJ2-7,TGTGCCATCAGTGAGAAGGCGGGGGGGCGGAACGAGCAGTACTTC,CAISEKAGGRNEQYF
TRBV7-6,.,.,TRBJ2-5,TGTGCCAGCAGCTTTTATTATCGGGGTGAAGAGACCCAGTACTTC,CASSFYYRGEETQYF
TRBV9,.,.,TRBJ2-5,TGTGCCAGCAGCGTAGGTAGCGGCGAGACCCAGTACTTC,CASSVGSGETQYF
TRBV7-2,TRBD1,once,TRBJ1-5,TGTGCCAGCAGCTCGGACAGGAGAACAGATCAGCCCCAGCATTTT,CASSSDRRTDQPQHF
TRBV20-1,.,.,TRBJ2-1,TGCAGTGCCGTACCCCAGGTGGAGCAGTTCTTC,CSAVPQVEQFF
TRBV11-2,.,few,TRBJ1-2,TGTGCCAGCAGCTTAGTTGTACAGGATAGGAGCTACACCTTC,CASSLVVQDRSYTF
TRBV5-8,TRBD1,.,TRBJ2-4,TGTGCCAGCAGCCTAGAGACCGGGACAGTTTCCAAAAACATTCAGTACTTC,CASSLETGTVSKNIQYF
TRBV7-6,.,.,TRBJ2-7,TGTGCCAGCAGCTTAGCCGACAGAGACTACGAGCAGTACTTC,CASSLADRDYEQYF
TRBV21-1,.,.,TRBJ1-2,TGTGCCAGCAGCAAAGGACTGTTTATGGCGACCGCCTCCGACGGGGATGGCTACACCTTC,CASSKGLFMATASDGDGYTF
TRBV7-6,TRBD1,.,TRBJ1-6,TGTGCCAGCAGCTCCGGACAGGGAGATTCACCCCTCCACTTT,CASSSGQGDSPLHF
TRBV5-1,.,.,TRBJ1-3,TGCGCCAGCAGCTTGGCCGGGGGCTCTGGAAACACCATATATTTT,CASSLAGGSGNTIYF
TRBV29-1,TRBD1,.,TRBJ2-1,TGCAGCGTTGAACACCCGGACAGGGAAACCTACAATGAGCAGTTCTTC,CSVEHPDRETYNEQFF
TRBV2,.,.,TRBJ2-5,TGTGCCGGAGGCGTGGGTCAGACCCAGTACTTC,CAGGVGQTQYF